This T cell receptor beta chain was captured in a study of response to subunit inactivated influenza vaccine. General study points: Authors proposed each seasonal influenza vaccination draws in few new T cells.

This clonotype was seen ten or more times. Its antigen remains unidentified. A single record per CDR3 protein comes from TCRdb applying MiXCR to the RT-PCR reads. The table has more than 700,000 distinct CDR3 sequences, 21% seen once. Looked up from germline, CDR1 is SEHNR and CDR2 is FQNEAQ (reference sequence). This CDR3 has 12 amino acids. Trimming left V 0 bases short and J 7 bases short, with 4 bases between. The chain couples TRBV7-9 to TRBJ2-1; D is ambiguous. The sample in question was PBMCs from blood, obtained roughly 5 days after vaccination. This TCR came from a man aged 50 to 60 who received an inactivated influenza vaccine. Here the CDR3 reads CASSLAHNEQFF. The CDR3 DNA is TGTGCCAGCAGCTTAGCTCATAATGAGCAGTTCTTC.